Below, 28 T cell receptor beta chains from the same sample are listed, as sequenced in a study of T cell repertoires in cytomegalovirus infection. MiXCR, run by TCRdb on the reads, gives a single entry per CDR3 protein. The repertoire holds around 310,000 distinct CDR3 sequences, 17% seen once, with about 11% in the top ten. Sequencing used PBMCs. The origin of the receptors is a human donor in good health (CMV status not recorded). Some clones in this sample may be carry-over from other donors' samples.

The rearrangement uses TRBV5-4 and TRBJ1-2, with D perhaps matching TRBD1 (6 bases). The CDR3 covers 15 residues. CDR1 and CDR2 (germline): SGHNT, YYREEE (reference sequence). Trimming removed 1 base at V and 5 bases at J, with 15 bases between. The CDR3 DNA is TGTGCCAGCAGCTTGAGTTTCGGGGGGGCTTATGGCTACACCTTC. This gives the protein CASSLSFGGAYGYTF.

Ten or more counts support this clonotype. The chain couples TRBV7-8 to TRBJ2-3; 9 bases align to TRBD1. The CDR3 extends over 16 amino acids. From germline, CDR1 is SGHVS and CDR2 FQNEAQ. Trimming removed 5 bases from V and 1 base from J; junction bases left unmatched: 7. CDR3 nucleotide sequence: TGTGCCAGCAGCCCTAACCGGGACAGGGGCACAGATACGCAGTATTTT. It translates to CASSPNRDRGTDTQYF.

This clonotype was seen only a few times. This rearrangement joins TRBV6-5 to TRBJ2-2; possibly TRBD1 for D (5 bases). V was trimmed by 0 bases and J by 2 bases, leaving 16 bases between them. The CDR3 totals 18 residues. CDR1 and CDR2 from the germline V gene are MNHEY and SVGAGI. The CDR3, as DNA: TGTGCCAGCAGTTACTCGGTCAGGGCAGCCAGAAACACCGGGGAGCTGTTTTTT. The encoded protein is CASSYSVRAARNTGELFF.

In this sample, this clonotype turned up many times. This chain connects TRBV12-3 or TRBV12-4 to TRBJ2-3; 7 bases are a match to TRBD2. The CDR3 is 15 residues long. After removal of 3 bases from V and 2 bases from J, the junction contained 5 bases not matched to a gene. The CDR3 coding sequence is TGTGCCAGCAGTTTCCGCGGACTAGTCACAGATACGCAGTATTTT. It specifies CASSFRGLVTDTQYF.

This clonotype was recorded at least ten times. The rearrangement links TRBV10-3 to TRBJ2-5; tentatively, D is TRBD2 (5 bases). The germline gives CDR1 ENHRY, CDR2 SYGVKD. This CDR3 comprises 16 residues. The V end was cut by 0 bases, the J end by 2 bases, with 13 bases between. The CDR3 DNA reads TGTGCCATCAGTGAGTCAGCGTCCCCGGGACAAGAGACCCAGTACTTC. Translating it yields CAISESASPGQETQYF.

The chain combines TRBV5-5 with TRBJ2-2; D possibly corresponds to TRBD1 (6 bases). The length of the CDR3 is 16 residues. Trimming removed 5 bases at V and 4 bases at J, with 18 bases between. In germline, CDR1 is SGHKS, CDR2 YYEKEE (reference sequence). CDR3 coding DNA: TGTGCCAGCAGTCTTGGGCCAGGGGTGGGCACCGGGGAGCTGTTTTTT. Translated, it gives CASSLGPGVGTGELFF.

The chain couples TRBV29-1 to TRBJ1-1, with D unresolved. From germline, CDR1 is SQVTM and CDR2 ANQGSEA. This CDR3 region has 14 residues. Trimming stripped 7 bases from V and 0 bases from J, with 15 bases between. CDR3 nucleotides: TGCAGCGCTAATAATCCGGGGATGAACACTGAAGCTTTCTTT. This encodes CSANNPGMNTEAFF.

The gene calls are TRBV9 and TRBJ2-5; 7 bases line up with TRBD1. This CDR3 is 17 amino acids long. Unmatched junction bases numbered 15, after V lost 3 bases and J lost 4 bases. Germline values: CDR1 SGDLS, CDR2 YYNGEE. The CDR3 sequence is CASSGQVDRVPTETQYF. The CDR3 nucleotides read TGTGCCAGCAGCGGCCAAGTCGACAGGGTACCGACAGAGACCCAGTACTTC.

This clonotype was picked up a small number of times. This rearrangement joins TRBV25-1 to TRBJ1-2; D unclear. Germline loops: CDR1 MGHDK, CDR2 SYGVNS. This CDR3 is 11 amino acids long. Trimming took off 5 bases at V and 6 bases at J, with 7 bases between the two ends. CDR3 region: CASSFLNGYTF. CDR3 DNA: TGTGCCAGCAGTTTTTTGAATGGCTACACCTTC.

The chain is built from TRBV20-1 and TRBJ2-1; no definite D call. The germline V and J ends were trimmed by 1 base and 10 bases, with 8 bases remaining between them. This CDR3 contains 11 residues. CDR1 and CDR2 from the germline V gene are DFQATT and SNEGSKA (reference sequence). The CDR3 DNA is TGCAGTGCTAGAGCTCTCGAGGAGCAGTTCTTC. Translating gives CSARALEEQFF.

This chain uses TRBV20-1 with TRBJ2-5; the D gene is possibly TRBD2 (7 bases). The CDR3 sequence is 15 residues long. CDR1 is DFQATT, CDR2 SNEGSKA, per germline (reference sequence). The V end lost 6 bases, the J end lost 2 bases, and 19 bases lay between the germline ends. The CDR3 spells CSAPAGGGGQETQYF. The CDR3 bases are TGCAGTGCCCCGGCGGGCGGGGGCGGACAAGAGACCCAGTACTTC.

This clonotype has just a few counts. The V call is TRBV6-2 or TRBV6-3, the J call TRBJ1-1; D is perhaps TRBD1 (5 bases). V dropped 7 bases and J dropped 5 bases, with 17 bases sitting between them. The CDR3 runs to 14 residues. In germline, CDR1 is MNHEY, CDR2 SVGEGT. The CDR3 nucleotides read TGTGCCAGCAATTTAGTCCCGGGGCGGACTGAAGCTTTCTTT. It encodes CASNLVPGRTEAFF.

The V and J genes are TRBV18 and TRBJ2-1; a weak D match, TRBD1 (7 bases). The CDR3 sequence is 16 residues long. The V gene's germline CDR1 is KGHSH and CDR2 LQKENI. Trimming removed 0 bases from V and 5 bases from J, with 14 bases in between. The CDR3 DNA reads TGTGCCAGCTCACCACCCACAGGGGAGGCACACAATGAGCAGTTCTTC. It encodes CASSPPTGEAHNEQFF.

This sequence joins TRBV23-1 and TRBJ2-7, with a tentative D call TRBD2 (5 bases). TRBV23-1 is an ORF; its function is uncertain. The V end lost 4 bases, the J end lost 3 bases, and 13 bases lay between the germline ends. The CDR3 runs 14 residues. The CDR3 is CASSLGGWGYEQYF. The CDR3 DNA reads as TGCGCCAGCAGTCTCGGAGGTTGGGGCTACGAGCAGTACTTC.

The sample holds a few counts of this clonotype. V and J are TRBV18 and TRBJ2-7; D might be TRBD1 (8 bases). The CDR3 spans 16 residues. V gave up 5 bases and J gave up 2 bases, with 19 bases separating them. Germline V gives CDR1 KGHSH, CDR2 LQKENI. The CDR3 protein is CASSTPTGDYPYEQYF. In DNA form, the CDR3 reads TGTGCCAGCTCAACCCCGACAGGGGACTATCCCTACGAGCAGTACTTC.

This clonotype has a handful of counts. The CDR3 loop reads CASIPQGAGTEAFF. Here the CDR3 DNA reads TGTGCCAGCATCCCACAGGGGGCCGGCACTGAAGCTTTCTTT. This chain links TRBV6-6 with TRBJ1-1, with 9 positions matching TRBD1. The V segment lost 7 bases and the J segment 4 bases; nucleotides outside the gene matches: 7. Germline V gives CDR1 MNHNY, CDR2 SVGAGI (reference sequence). The CDR3 covers 14 residues.

As regards this clonotype: The germline gene is not matched at one end of the junction; a read error may be the cause. This chain joins TRBV9 and TRBJ2-7; 9 bases agree with TRBD1. This CDR3 has 15 amino acids. Germline values: CDR1 SGDLS, CDR2 YYNGEE. CDR3 DNA: TGTGCCAGCGGCGTACACGGGACAGGGAACTACGAGCAGTACTTC. This codes for CASGVHGTGNYEQYF. The whole variable domain, remainder taken from reference TRBV9 and TRBJ2-7, is DSGVTQTPKHLITATGQRVTLRCSPRSGDLSVYWYQQSLDQGLQFLIQYYNGEERAKGNILERFSAQQFPDLHSELNLSSLELGDSALYFCASGVHGTGNYEQYFGPGTRLTVT.

The chain recombines TRBV4-2 with TRBJ2-7; the D is unclear. This CDR3 has 16 residues. V was trimmed by 0 bases and J by 0 bases, leaving 12 bases between them. The germline V gene encodes CDR1 LGHNA and CDR2 YNFKEQ. In DNA, the CDR3 is TGTGCCAGCAGCCAAGATAACACACTGAGCTCCTACGAGCAGTACTTC. As protein: CASSQDNTLSSYEQYF.

This clonotype has only a few counts. The chain is built from TRBV7-9 and TRBJ2-3, with 8 bases matching TRBD1. The junction had 7 bases not matched to a gene; V was cut back by 5 bases and J by 6 bases. The CDR3 loop spans 14 amino acids. In germline, CDR1 is SEHNR, CDR2 FQNEAQ (reference sequence). CDR3 coding DNA: TGTGCCAGCAGCGATGGACAGGGATGGGATACGCAGTATTTT. Encoded protein: CASSDGQGWDTQYF.

The chain is built from TRBV11-1 and TRBJ2-6; D possibly uses TRBD1 or TRBD2 (6 bases each). This CDR3 comprises 15 residues. V was cut by 4 bases and J by 1 base, with 8 bases left in between. Germline loops: CDR1 SGHAT, CDR2 FQDESV (reference sequence). The CDR3 DNA sequence: TGTGCCAGCAGCTCGGGGGCTTCTGGGGCCAACGTCCTGACTTTC. Protein: CASSSGASGANVLTF.

This chain joins TRBV6-5 and TRBJ2-5; D might be TRBD2 (7 bases). CDR1 and CDR2 from the germline V gene are MNHEY and SVGAGI. V lost 1 base and J 7 bases, leaving 19 bases between the germline ends. CDR3 length: 16 amino acids. The CDR3 protein is CASSYWGRGGEGTQYF. CDR3 nucleotides: TGTGCCAGCAGTTACTGGGGAAGGGGGGGCGAGGGGACCCAGTACTTC.

The chain links TRBV20-1 to TRBJ2-7; 11 bases are a match to TRBD2. The V gene's germline CDR1 is DFQATT and CDR2 SNEGSKA (reference sequence). The CDR3 runs to 15 residues. Unmatched junction bases numbered 8, after V lost 6 bases and J lost 1 base. The CDR3 sequence is CSALAGGVGSYEQYF. DNA for the CDR3: TGCAGTGCCCTAGCGGGGGGAGTCGGGTCCTACGAGCAGTACTTC.

This clonotype was detected many times. The chain uses TRBV7-2 and TRBJ2-5; no definite D call. This CDR3 is 13 amino acids long. V was shortened by 0 bases and J by 5 bases, with 7 bases between the two germline ends. CDR1 is SGHTA and CDR2 is FQGNSA in the germline V gene. This CDR3 is CASSLATVETQYF. Here the CDR3 DNA reads TGTGCCAGCAGCTTAGCTACGGTGGAGACCCAGTACTTC.

This clonotype was found a few times. The V call is TRBV4-1, the J call TRBJ2-5; D unclear. V shed 1 base and J shed 9 bases, with 15 bases lying between them. CDR3 size: 14 residues. Looked up from germline, CDR1 is MGHRA and CDR2 is YSYEKL. This CDR3 is CASSQVPQIGSQYF. As DNA, the CDR3 is TGCGCCAGCAGCCAAGTACCGCAAATAGGGTCCCAGTACTTC.

The gene calls are TRBV7-9 and TRBJ1-3, with D perhaps matching TRBD1 (6 bases). Between the trimmed V and J ends, which lost 5 bases and 3 bases, there was a span of 17 bases. Germline V gene lookup returns CDR1 SEHNR and CDR2 FQNEAQ (reference sequence). The CDR3 consists of 16 residues. This CDR3 reads CASSRPGGAVGNTIYF. CDR3 sequence (DNA): TGTGCCAGCAGCCGCCCTGGGGGGGCCGTTGGAAACACCATATATTTT.

This clonotype was recorded a few times. The chain couples TRBV6-5 to TRBJ1-2, with 9 positions matching TRBD1. The CDR3 has 17 residues. The germline V gene has CDR1 MNHEY and CDR2 SVGAGI. Trimming removed 0 bases from V and 2 bases from J; junction bases left unmatched: 7. CDR3 nucleotides: TGTGCCAGCAGTTACTCGAACAGGGGGCAGGGGAACTATGGCTACACCTTC. It specifies CASSYSNRGQGNYGYTF.

This clonotype was recorded a few times. The J gene is TRBJ2-3, the V gene TRBV11-3; D is ambiguous. This CDR3 has 14 residues. The germline V gene encodes CDR1 SGHNT and CDR2 YENEEA. V was shortened by 0 bases and J by 5 bases, with 9 bases between the two germline ends. CDR3 loop: CASSLDSHRDTQYF. The CDR3 bases are TGTGCCAGCAGCTTAGACTCTCACCGAGATACGCAGTATTTT. The full variable domain, its missing parts supplied by reference TRBV11-3 and TRBJ2-3, is EAGVVQSPRYKIIEKKQPVAFWCNPISGHNTLYWYLQNLGQGPELLIRYENEEAVDDSQLPKDRFSAERLKGVDSTLKIQPAELGDSAVYLCASSLDSHRDTQYFGPGTRLTVL.

This clonotype was observed many times. The chain has TRBV7-9 and TRBJ1-6, with a possible D match to TRBD1 (6 bases). The CDR3 totals 18 residues. Germline loops: CDR1 SEHNR, CDR2 FQNEAQ (reference sequence). The V end lost 8 bases, the J end lost 0 bases, and 20 bases lay between the germline ends. The CDR3 spells CASVGMGGQSSYNSPLHF. The CDR3 DNA sequence: TGTGCCAGCGTCGGTATGGGGGGCCAGAGCTCCTATAATTCACCCCTCCACTTT. The full variable domain, its missing parts supplied by reference TRBV7-9 and TRBJ1-6, is DTGVSQNPRHKITKRGQNVTFRCDPISEHNRLYWYRQTLGQGPEFLTYFQNEAQLEKSRLLSDRFSAERPKGSFSTLEIQRTEQGDSAMYLCASVGMGGQSSYNSPLHFGNGTRLTVT.